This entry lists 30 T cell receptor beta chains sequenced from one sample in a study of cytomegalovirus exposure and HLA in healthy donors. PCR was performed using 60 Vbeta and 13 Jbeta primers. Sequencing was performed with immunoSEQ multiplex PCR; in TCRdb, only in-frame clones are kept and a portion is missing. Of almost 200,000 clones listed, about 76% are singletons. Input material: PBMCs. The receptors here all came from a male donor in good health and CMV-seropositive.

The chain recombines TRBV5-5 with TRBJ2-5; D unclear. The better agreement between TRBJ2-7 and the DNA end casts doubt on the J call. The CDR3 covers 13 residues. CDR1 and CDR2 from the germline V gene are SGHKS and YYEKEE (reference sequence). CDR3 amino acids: CASSLSYDYEQYF. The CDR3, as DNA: TGTGCCAGCAGCTTGTCCTATGACTACGAGCAGTACTTC.

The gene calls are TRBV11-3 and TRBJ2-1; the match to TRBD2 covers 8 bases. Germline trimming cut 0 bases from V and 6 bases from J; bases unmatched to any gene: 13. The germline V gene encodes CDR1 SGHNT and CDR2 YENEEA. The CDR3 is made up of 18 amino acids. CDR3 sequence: CASSLDLTPSGRSNEQFF. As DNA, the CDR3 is TGTGCCAGCAGCTTAGATCTAACCCCAAGCGGGAGAAGCAATGAGCAGTTCTTC.

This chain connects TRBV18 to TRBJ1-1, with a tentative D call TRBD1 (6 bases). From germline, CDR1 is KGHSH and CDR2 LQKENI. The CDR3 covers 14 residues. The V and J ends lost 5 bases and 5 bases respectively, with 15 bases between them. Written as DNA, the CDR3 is TGTGCCAGCTCAGAGGACAGAGAGCGTACTGAAGCTTTCTTT. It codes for CASSEDRERTEAFF. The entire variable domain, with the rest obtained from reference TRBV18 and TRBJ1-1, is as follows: NAGVMQNPRHLVRRRGQEARLRCSPMKGHSHVYWYRQLPEEGLKFMVYLQKENIIDESGMPKERFSAEFPKEGPSILRIQQVVRGDSAAYFCASSEDRERTEAFFGQGTRLTVV.

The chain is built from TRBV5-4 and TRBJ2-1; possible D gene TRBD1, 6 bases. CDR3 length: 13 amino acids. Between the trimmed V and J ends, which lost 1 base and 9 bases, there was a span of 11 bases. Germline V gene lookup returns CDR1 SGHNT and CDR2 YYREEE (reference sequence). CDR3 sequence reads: CASSLSEDSEQFF. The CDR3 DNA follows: TGTGCCAGCAGCTTGTCGGAGGACAGTGAGCAGTTCTTC.

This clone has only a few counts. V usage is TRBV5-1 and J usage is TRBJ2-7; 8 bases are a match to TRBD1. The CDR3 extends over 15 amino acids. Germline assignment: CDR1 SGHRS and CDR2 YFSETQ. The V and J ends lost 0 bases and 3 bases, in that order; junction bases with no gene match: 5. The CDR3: CASSLGSGGGYEQYF. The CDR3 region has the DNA TGCGCCAGCAGCTTGGGTTCAGGGGGCGGCTACGAGCAGTACTTC. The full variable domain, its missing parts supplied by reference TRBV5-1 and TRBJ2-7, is KAGVTQTPRYLIKTRGQQVTLSCSPISGHRSVSWYQQTPGQGLQFLFEYFSETQRNKGNFPGRFSGRQFSNSRSEMNVSTLELGDSALYLCASSLGSGGGYEQYFGPGTRLTVT.

The CDR3 loop reads CASSSWGSDTQYF. CDR3 coding DNA: TGCGCCAGCAGCTCTTGGGGCTCAGATACGCAGTATTTT. The chain carries TRBV5-1 and TRBJ2-3, with TRBD1 as a possible D gene (5 bases). The germline gives CDR1 SGHRS, CDR2 YFSETQ. This CDR3 has 13 residues. Trimming took off 3 bases at V and 4 bases at J, with 9 bases between the two ends.

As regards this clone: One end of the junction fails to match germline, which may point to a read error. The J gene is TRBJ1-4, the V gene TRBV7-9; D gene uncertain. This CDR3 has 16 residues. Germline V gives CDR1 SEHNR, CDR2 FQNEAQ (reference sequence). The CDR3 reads CSSSRSMGATNEKLFF. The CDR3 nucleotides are TGTTCCAGCAGCCGATCCATGGGAGCAACTAATGAAAAACTGTTTTTT.

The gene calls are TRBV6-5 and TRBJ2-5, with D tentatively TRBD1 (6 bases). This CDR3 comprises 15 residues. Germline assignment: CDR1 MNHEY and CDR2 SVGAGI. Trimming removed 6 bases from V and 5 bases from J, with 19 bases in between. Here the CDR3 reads CASSLFRGVGETQYF. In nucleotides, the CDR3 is TGTGCCAGCAGCCTTTTCAGGGGAGTAGGGGAGACCCAGTACTTC.

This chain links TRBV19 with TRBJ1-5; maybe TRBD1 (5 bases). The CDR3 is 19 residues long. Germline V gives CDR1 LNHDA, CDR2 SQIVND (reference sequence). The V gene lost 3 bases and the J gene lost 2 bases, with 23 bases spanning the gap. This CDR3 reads CASSISIGAGLRRNQPQHF. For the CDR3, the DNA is TGTGCCAGTAGTATTTCTATAGGGGCAGGCCTAAGGCGCAATCAGCCCCAGCATTTT.

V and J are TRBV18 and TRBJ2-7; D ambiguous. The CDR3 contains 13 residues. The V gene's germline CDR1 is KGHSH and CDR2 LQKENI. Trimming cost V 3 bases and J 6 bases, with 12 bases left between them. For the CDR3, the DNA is TGTGCCAGCTCACCGGCCCTAGGAGTCGAGCAGTACTTC. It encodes CASSPALGVEQYF.

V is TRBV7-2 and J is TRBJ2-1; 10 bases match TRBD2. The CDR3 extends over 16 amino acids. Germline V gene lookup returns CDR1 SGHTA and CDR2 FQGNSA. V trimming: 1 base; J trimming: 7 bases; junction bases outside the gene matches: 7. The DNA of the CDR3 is TGTGCCAGCAGCTTAGAAGCGGGGGGGCCTTGGAATGAGCAGTTCTTC. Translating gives CASSLEAGGPWNEQFF.

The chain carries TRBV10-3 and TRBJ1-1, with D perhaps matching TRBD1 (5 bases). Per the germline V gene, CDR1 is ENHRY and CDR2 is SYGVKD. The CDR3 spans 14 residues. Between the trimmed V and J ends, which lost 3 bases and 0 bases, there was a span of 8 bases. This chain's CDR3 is CAISEGEVNTEAFF. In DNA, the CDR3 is TGTGCCATCAGTGAAGGGGAGGTGAACACTGAAGCTTTCTTT.

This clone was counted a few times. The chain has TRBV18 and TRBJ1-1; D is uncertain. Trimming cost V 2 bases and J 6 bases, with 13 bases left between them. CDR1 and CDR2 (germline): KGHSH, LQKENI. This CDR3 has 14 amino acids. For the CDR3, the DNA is TGTGCCAGCTCACCAGAGGAGTTCTCAGCTGAAGCTTTCTTT. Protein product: CASSPEEFSAEAFF.

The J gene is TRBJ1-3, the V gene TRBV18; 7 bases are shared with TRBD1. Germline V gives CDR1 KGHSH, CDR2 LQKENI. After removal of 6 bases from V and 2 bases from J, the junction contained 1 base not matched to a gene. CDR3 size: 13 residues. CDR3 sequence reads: CASSDRAGNTIYF. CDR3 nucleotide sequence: TGTGCCAGCTCCGACAGGGCTGGAAACACCATATATTTT.

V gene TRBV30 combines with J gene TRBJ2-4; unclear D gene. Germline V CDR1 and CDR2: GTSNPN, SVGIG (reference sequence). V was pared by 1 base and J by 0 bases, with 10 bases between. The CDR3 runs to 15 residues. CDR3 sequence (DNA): TGTGCCTGGAGTGAAGGAGCCTTAGCCAAAAACATTCAGTACTTC. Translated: CAWSEGALAKNIQYF.

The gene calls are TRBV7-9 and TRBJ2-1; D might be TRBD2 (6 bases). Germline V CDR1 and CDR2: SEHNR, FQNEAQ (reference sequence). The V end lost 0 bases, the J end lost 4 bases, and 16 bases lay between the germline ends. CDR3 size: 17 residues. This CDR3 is CASSLANGGMAYNEQFF. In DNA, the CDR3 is TGTGCCAGCAGCTTAGCTAACGGCGGGATGGCGTACAATGAGCAGTTCTTC.

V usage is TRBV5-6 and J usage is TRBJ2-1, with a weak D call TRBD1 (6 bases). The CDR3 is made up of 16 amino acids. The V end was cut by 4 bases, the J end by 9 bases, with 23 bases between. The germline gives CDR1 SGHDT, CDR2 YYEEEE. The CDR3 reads CASSNTGQNSRGEQFF. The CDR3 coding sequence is TGTGCCAGCAGCAACACTGGACAGAATTCGAGGGGTGAGCAGTTCTTC.

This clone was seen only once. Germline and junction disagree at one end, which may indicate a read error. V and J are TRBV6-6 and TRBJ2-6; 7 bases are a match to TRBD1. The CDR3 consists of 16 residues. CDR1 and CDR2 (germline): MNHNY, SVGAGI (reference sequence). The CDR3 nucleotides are TGTGCCAGCAGTGGGTGGGACAGATCTGGGGCCAACGTCCTGCCTTTC. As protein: CASSGWDRSGANVLPF.

CDR3 protein: CASSVTDRGSGELFF. The CDR3 nucleotides are TGTGCCAGCAGCGTAACCGACAGGGGCAGCGGGGAGCTGTTTTTT. The chain has TRBV9 and TRBJ2-2, with 8 bases fitting TRBD1. In germline, CDR1 is SGDLS, CDR2 YYNGEE. The CDR3 sequence is 15 residues long. V lost 1 base to trimming and J lost 7 bases; unmatched junction nucleotides: 6.

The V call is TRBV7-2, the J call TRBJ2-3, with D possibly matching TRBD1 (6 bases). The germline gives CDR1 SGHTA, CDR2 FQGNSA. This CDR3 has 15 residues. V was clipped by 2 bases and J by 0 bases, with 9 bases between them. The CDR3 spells CASSLLGQSTDTQYF. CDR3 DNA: TGTGCCAGCAGCTTATTGGGACAAAGCACAGATACGCAGTATTTT.

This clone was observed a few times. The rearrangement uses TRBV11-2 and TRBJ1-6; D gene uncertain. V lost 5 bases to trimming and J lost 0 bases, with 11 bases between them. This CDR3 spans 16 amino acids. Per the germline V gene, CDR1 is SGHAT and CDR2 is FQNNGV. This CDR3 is CASSPQDSSYNSPLHF. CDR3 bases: TGTGCCAGCAGCCCGCAAGATAGCTCCTATAATTCACCCCTCCACTTT.

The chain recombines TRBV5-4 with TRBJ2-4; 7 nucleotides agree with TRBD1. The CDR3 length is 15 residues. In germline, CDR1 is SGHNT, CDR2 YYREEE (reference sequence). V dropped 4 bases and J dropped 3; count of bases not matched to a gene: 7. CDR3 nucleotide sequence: TGTGCCAGCAGCCACAAAGCAGGGGGCAAAAACATTCAGTACTTC. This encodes CASSHKAGGKNIQYF.

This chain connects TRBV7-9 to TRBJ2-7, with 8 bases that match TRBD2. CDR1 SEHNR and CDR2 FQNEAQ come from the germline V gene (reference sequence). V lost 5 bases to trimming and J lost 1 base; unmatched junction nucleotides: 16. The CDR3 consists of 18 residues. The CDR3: CASSLTAGKRETSYEQYF. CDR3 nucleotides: TGTGCCAGCAGCCTAACGGCGGGAAAGCGGGAGACTTCCTACGAGCAGTACTTC.

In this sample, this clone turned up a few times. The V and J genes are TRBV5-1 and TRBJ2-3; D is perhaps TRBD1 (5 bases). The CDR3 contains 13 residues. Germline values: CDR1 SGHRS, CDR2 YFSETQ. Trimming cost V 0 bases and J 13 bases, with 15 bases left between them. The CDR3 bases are TGCGCCAGCAGCTTGGAGATAGAAGGCAGGGAGTATTTT. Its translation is CASSLEIEGREYF.

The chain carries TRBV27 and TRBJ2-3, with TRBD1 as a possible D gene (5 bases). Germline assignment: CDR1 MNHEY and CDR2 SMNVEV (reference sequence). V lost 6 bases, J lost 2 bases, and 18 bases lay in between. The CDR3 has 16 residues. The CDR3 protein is CASSEWGLRYTDTQYF. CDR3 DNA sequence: TGTGCCAGCAGCGAATGGGGCCTTCGATACACAGATACGCAGTATTTT.

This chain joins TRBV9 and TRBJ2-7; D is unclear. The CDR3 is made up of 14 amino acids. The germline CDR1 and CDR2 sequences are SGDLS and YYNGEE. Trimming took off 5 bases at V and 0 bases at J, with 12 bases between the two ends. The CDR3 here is CASSSLGDSYEQYF. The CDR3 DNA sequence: TGTGCCAGCAGTTCGCTAGGTGACTCCTACGAGCAGTACTTC.

The CDR3 DNA follows: TGTGCCAGCAGTTACTCTTTACAGGGGAAAGGCCACGAGCAGTACTTC. This gives the protein CASSYSLQGKGHEQYF. This chain uses TRBV6-6 with TRBJ2-7, with 7 bases fitting TRBD1. The CDR3 length is 16 residues. V shed 0 bases, J shed 5 bases, and the junction held 10 bases outside the gene matches. Germline assignment: CDR1 MNHNY and CDR2 SVGAGI (reference sequence).

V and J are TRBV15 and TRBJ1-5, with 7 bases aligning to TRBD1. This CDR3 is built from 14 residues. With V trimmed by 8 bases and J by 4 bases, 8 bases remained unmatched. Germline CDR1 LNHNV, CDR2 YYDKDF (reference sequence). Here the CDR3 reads CATRQGISNQPQHF. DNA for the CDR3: TGTGCCACCCGACAGGGAATCTCGAATCAGCCCCAGCATTTT.

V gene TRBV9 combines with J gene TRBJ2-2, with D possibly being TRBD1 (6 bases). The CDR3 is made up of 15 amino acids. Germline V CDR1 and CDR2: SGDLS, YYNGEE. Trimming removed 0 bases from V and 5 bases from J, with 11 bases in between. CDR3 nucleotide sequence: TGTGCCAGCAGCGTAGCCAGGGGTCTAACCGGGGAGCTGTTTTTT. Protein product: CASSVARGLTGELFF.

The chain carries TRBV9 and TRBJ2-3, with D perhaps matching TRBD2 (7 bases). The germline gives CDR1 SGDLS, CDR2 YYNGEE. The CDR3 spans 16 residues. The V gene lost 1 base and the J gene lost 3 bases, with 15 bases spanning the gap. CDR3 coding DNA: TGTGCCAGCAGCGTAAGGGGGGGACAAATTACAGATACGCAGTATTTT. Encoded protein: CASSVRGGQITDTQYF.